The 7 T cell receptor beta chains below all came from one sample that was sequenced in a study of tumor-infiltrating lymphocytes in primary liver carcinoma. They got blood RNA out of unsorted whole blood and also pulled out germline DNA. TCR beta cDNA was prepared out of about 530 ng total RNA by means of a constant-region primer. A slightly modified ARM-PCR protocol with three nested multiplex PCR rounds produced these TCR beta libraries. Use of TRBV1-TRBV30 forward primers with a C-beta reverse primer characterized the first two PCR rounds, which lasted roughly 11 cycles each. One entry per CDR3 protein, called by TCRdb with MiXCR from the multiplex PCR reads. The sample yields roughly 330,000 distinct CDR3 sequences, less than 65% seen once. Sequenced sample: peripheral blood. The receptor set was obtained from a man aged 35 to 55 with primary liver carcinoma and hepatitis B virus infection.

Note on this clonotype: A clone one base away is much larger, so this may be a read error. The chain is built from TRBV6-5 and TRBJ2-2; D may be TRBD1 (6 bases). The CDR3 is 16 residues long. Germline CDR1 is MNHEY and CDR2 is SVGAGI. CDR3 in amino acids: CPSSYLGTPGTGELFF. CDR3 DNA: TGTCCCAGCAGTTACTTGGGGACACCCGGCACCGGGGAGCTGTTTTTT.

This clonotype has just one count. This chain joins TRBV5-1 and TRBJ2-5, with 7 positions matching TRBD2. Germline trimming cut 1 base from V and 2 bases from J; bases unmatched to any gene: 8. Germline values: CDR1 SGHRS, CDR2 YFSETQ. The CDR3 loop spans 16 amino acids. In DNA, the CDR3 is TGCGCCAGCAGCTTGCTTGCGGGGGAAGGGCAAGAGACCCAGTACTTC. This sequence encodes CASSLLAGEGQETQYF.

Of note for this clonotype: The junction departs from germline at one end; a sequencing error may be responsible. V is TRBV29-1 and J is TRBJ1-2, with D possibly TRBD1 on 5 matching bases. This CDR3 is 12 amino acids long. From germline, CDR1 is SQVTM and CDR2 ANQGSEA. CDR3 sequence reads: CSVAWAGGGYAF. CDR3 sequence (DNA): TGCAGCGTTGCGTGGGCGGGCGGGGGTTACGCCTTC.

Turning to this clonotype: This may come from a read error, since a much larger clone is one base off. This chain links TRBV6-5 with TRBJ2-2; D ambiguous. CDR3 size: 13 residues. The V gene lost 3 bases and the J gene lost 1 base, with 3 bases spanning the gap. CDR1 and CDR2 (germline): MNHEY, SVGAGI. The CDR3 nucleotides read TGTGCCAGCAGTTATAAGAACACCGGGGAGCTGTTTTTT. Protein: CASSYKNTGELFF.

The V gene is TRBV10-3, the J gene TRBJ2-7; D not certain. Germline CDR1 and CDR2: ENHRY and SYGVKD. CDR3 size: 11 residues. V gave up 2 bases and J gave up 6 bases, with 5 bases separating them. The CDR3 nucleotides are TGTGCCATCAGTGAGCAGAGCGAGCAGTACTTC. Residues: CAISEQSEQYF.

CDR3 region: CASSYGTSGRNEQFF. The DNA for the CDR3 is TGTGCCAGCAGTTACGGTACTAGCGGGAGGAATGAGCAGTTCTTC. V usage is TRBV6-2 or TRBV6-3 and J usage is TRBJ2-1; the match to TRBD2 covers 12 bases. The CDR3 length is 15 residues. Germline-derived CDR1 and CDR2 are MNHEY and SVGEGT. The junction had 3 bases not matched to a gene; V was cut back by 2 bases and J by 7 bases.

This clonotype appeared once. This may stem from a read error, because a much larger clone lies one nucleotide away. The V call is TRBV6-1, the J call TRBJ1-6; D may be TRBD1 (6 bases). CDR1 and CDR2 from the germline V gene are MNHNS and SASEGT. Trimming cost V 2 bases and J 12 bases, with 17 bases left between them. The CDR3 has 15 residues. CDR3 in amino acids: CASSERTQGQGPLHF. The CDR3 region has the DNA TGTGCCAGCAGTGAAAGGACTCAGGGACAAGGACCCCTCCACTTT.